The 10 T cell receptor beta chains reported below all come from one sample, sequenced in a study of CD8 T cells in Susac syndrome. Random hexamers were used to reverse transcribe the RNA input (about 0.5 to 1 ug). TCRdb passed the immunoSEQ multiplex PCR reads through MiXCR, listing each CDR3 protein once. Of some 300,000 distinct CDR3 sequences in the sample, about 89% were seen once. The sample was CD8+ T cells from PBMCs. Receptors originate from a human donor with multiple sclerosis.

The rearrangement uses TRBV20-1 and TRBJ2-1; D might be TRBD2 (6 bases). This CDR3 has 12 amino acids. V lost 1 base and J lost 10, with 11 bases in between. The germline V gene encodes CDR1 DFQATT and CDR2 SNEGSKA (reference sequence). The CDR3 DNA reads TGCAGTGCTAGAGGGGCCCTAGCGGAGCAGTTCTTC. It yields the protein CSARGALAEQFF.

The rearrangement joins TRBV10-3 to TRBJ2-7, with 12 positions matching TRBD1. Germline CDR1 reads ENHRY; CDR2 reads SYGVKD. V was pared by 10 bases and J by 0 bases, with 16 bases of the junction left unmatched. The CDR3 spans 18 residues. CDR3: CATKAGDRGLSSSYEQYF. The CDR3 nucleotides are TGTGCCACCAAAGCCGGGGACAGGGGGCTTTCAAGCTCCTACGAGCAGTACTTC.

CDR3 loop: CASSQDRTGKGSTDTQYF. The CDR3, as DNA: TGCGCCAGCAGCCAAGATCGGACAGGGAAGGGAAGCACAGATACGCAGTATTTT. The V gene is TRBV4-1, the J gene TRBJ2-3; 8 bases agree with TRBD1. V shed 0 bases and J 0 bases; nucleotides not matched to a gene: 8. The length of the CDR3 is 18 residues. CDR1 and CDR2 (germline): MGHRA, YSYEKL.

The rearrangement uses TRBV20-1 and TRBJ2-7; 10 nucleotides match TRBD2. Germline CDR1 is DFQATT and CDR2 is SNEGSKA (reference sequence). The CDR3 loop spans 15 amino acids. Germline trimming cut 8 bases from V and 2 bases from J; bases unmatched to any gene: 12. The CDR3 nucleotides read TGCAGTTTGACAGGGCCTAGCGGGAGACCCTACGAGCAGTACTTC. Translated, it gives CSLTGPSGRPYEQYF.

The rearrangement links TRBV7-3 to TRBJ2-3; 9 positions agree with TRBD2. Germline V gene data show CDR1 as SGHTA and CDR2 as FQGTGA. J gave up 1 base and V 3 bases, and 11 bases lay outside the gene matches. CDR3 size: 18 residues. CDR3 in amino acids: CASSLRIAGVKGTDTQYF. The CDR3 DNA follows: TGTGCCAGCAGCTTGAGAATAGCGGGAGTCAAAGGCACAGATACGCAGTATTTT.

The CDR3 spells CASSLWVQGNEQFF. The DNA for the CDR3 is TGTGCCAGCAGCTTGTGGGTACAGGGGAATGAGCAGTTCTTC. The chain joins TRBV5-5 to TRBJ2-1, with 7 bases fitting TRBD1. Germline lookup yields CDR1 SGHKS and CDR2 YYEKEE (reference sequence). V was pared by 1 base and J by 7 bases, with 5 bases of the junction left unmatched. The CDR3 spans 14 residues.

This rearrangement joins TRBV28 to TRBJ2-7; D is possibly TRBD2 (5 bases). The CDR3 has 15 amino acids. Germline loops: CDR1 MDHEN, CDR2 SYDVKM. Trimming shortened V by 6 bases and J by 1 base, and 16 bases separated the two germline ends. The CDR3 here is CASRPTDWASYEQYF. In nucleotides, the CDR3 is TGTGCCAGCAGACCGACGGACTGGGCTTCCTACGAGCAGTACTTC. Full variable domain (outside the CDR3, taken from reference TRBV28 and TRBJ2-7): DVKVTQSSRYLVKRTGEKVFLECVQDMDHENMFWYRQDPGLGLRLIYFSYDVKMKEKGDIPEGYSVSREKKERFSLILESASTNQTSMYLCASRPTDWASYEQYFGPGTRLTVT.

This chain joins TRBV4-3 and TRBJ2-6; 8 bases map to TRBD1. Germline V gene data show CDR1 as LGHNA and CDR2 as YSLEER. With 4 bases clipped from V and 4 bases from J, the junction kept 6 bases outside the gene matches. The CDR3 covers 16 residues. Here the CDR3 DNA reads TGCGCCAGCAGCCCCGAGGACAGGGACGGGGCCAACGTCCTGACTTTC. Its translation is CASSPEDRDGANVLTF.

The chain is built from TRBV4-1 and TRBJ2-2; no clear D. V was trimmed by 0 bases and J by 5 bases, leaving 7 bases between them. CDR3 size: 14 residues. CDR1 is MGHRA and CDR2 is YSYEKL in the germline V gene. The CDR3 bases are TGCGCCAGCAGCCAAGATTGGGGAACCGGGGAGCTGTTTTTT. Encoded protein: CASSQDWGTGELFF.

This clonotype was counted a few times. The CDR3 reads CASSIGSGEGLAWGEQFF. The CDR3 coding sequence is TGTGCCAGTAGTATAGGTTCTGGCGAAGGGTTGGCTTGGGGTGAGCAGTTCTTC. The chain employs TRBV19 and TRBJ2-1; unclear D gene. The CDR3 length is 18 residues. Germline CDR1 LNHDA, CDR2 SQIVND (reference sequence). V was trimmed by 1 base and J by 9 bases, leaving 25 bases between them.